Detailed here is one TCR beta chain. Its antigen remains unknown. TCRdb keeps only in-frame clones here, not all; method: immunoSEQ multiplex PCR. The sample has tens of thousands of clones; roughly nine tenths are singletons. CDR1 is MNHEY, CDR2 SMNVEV, per germline (reference sequence). The CDR3 consists of 14 residues. V lost 1 base and J lost 5, with 9 bases in between. The sample is drawn from a study of OX40 agonist ivuxolimab in advanced cancers. Study context: Clinicians treated patients with ivuxolimab, an agonistic anti-OX40 (CD134) antibody. Eligibility admitted prior anti-PD-1, anti-PD-L1 or anti-CTLA-4 therapy; around 38% had some.

Overall study findings and caveats: The 0.1-3.0 mg/kg partial responders had among the lowest clonal expansion. Both blood CD4+ and CD8+ T cells showed clonal growth by week 6 at 0.1 to 3.0 mg/kg.

This chain uses TRBV27 with TRBJ2-1; D is ambiguous. The material was CD4+ or CD8+ T cells sorted from blood, obtained in a trial of the OX40 agonist ivuxolimab. This clonotype was sampled from an adult with an advanced solid tumor such as melanoma, head and neck, liver or kidney cancer. CDR3 sequence (DNA): TGTGCCAGCAGTTTATTAGGCAGGAACAATGAGCAGTTCTTC. It codes for CASSLLGRNNEQFF.